A single sample gave rise to the 27 T cell receptor beta chains below, sequenced in a study of blood T cell repertoires in COVID-19. Profiling relied on immunoSEQ multiplex PCR, and the TCRdb table lists in-frame clones only, not all of them. The data show about 240,000 clones, approximately 90% seen once. The sequenced material came from PBMCs or T cells enriched from blood (not recorded which). The receptors here all came from a woman aged 25 to 39 who had recovered from COVID-19.

This sequence joins TRBV28 and TRBJ2-3; 9 nucleotides line up with TRBD2. Unmatched junction bases numbered 10, after V lost 2 bases and J lost 4 bases. Germline V lookup: CDR1 MDHEN, CDR2 SYDVKM. The CDR3 is made up of 17 amino acids. The CDR3 nucleotides read TGTGCCAGCAGTTTAATAAGAGCGGGAGGTCGGGCAGATACGCAGTATTTT. It codes for CASSLIRAGGRADTQYF. The whole variable domain, filled in from reference TRBV28 and TRBJ2-3, reads DVKVTQSSRYLVKRTGEKVFLECVQDMDHENMFWYRQDPGLGLRLIYFSYDVKMKEKGDIPEGYSVSREKKERFSLILESASTNQTSMYLCASSLIRAGGRADTQYFGPGTRLTVL.

This sequence joins TRBV30 and TRBJ1-2, with unresolved D. V was clipped by 3 bases and J by 4 bases, with 18 bases between them. This CDR3 is 15 amino acids long. Germline lookup yields CDR1 GTSNPN and CDR2 SVGIG (reference sequence). The CDR3 spells CAWSVRRDVSYGYTF. CDR3 nucleotides: TGTGCCTGGAGCGTAAGGAGGGATGTTTCCTATGGCTACACCTTC.

The chain carries TRBV4-1 and TRBJ1-5; possible D gene TRBD1, 6 bases. In germline, CDR1 is MGHRA, CDR2 YSYEKL. Trimming pared 0 bases from V and 5 bases from J, leaving 11 bases between. The CDR3 contains 15 residues. The CDR3 loop is CASSQDWTVHQPQHF. The CDR3 DNA is TGCGCCAGCAGCCAAGATTGGACAGTCCATCAGCCCCAGCATTTT.

The chain carries TRBV9 and TRBJ2-3, with D tentatively TRBD2 (5 bases). The V gene's germline CDR1 is SGDLS and CDR2 YYNGEE. The CDR3 runs 13 residues. V was cut by 0 bases and J by 6 bases, with 8 bases left in between. Here the CDR3 DNA reads TGTGCCAGCAGCGTAGGTGGAGGTGATACGCAGTATTTT. As protein: CASSVGGGDTQYF.

In this sample, this clone turned up a few times. V gene TRBV28 combines with J gene TRBJ1-5; TRBD1 agrees at 9 bases. V lost 7 bases to trimming and J lost 5 bases; unmatched junction nucleotides: 12. CDR3 size: 16 residues. Germline V gene data show CDR1 as MDHEN and CDR2 as SYDVKM. As DNA, the CDR3 is TGTGCCAGCATCACTAGTCCGGGACAGGGATATCAGCCCCAGCATTTT. Its translation is CASITSPGQGYQPQHF.

This clone was picked up a small number of times. This chain links TRBV7-9 with TRBJ2-5; D may be TRBD2 (5 bases). The germline gives CDR1 SEHNR, CDR2 FQNEAQ (reference sequence). V shed 8 bases and J shed 1 base, with 11 bases lying between them. The length of the CDR3 is 13 residues. The CDR3 reads CASHGSPQETQYF. CDR3 nucleotide sequence: TGTGCCAGCCATGGGAGTCCCCAAGAGACCCAGTACTTC.

The chain uses TRBV3-1 (or the pseudogene TRBV3-2) and TRBJ2-7; 7 positions agree with TRBD2. The CDR3 is made up of 14 amino acids. V was clipped by 7 bases and J by 0 bases; unmatched bases: 6. Germline CDR1 is LGHDT and CDR2 is YNNKEL (reference sequence). CDR3 bases: TGTGCCAGCAATTGGGGCGGGGGCTCCTACGAGCAGTACTTC. Translated, it gives CASNWGGGSYEQYF.

In this sample, this clone turned up once. This chain links TRBV2 with TRBJ1-2; maybe TRBD1 (6 bases). The V gene's germline CDR1 is SNHLY and CDR2 FYNNEI. Trimming removed 10 bases from V and 3 bases from J, with 18 bases in between. This CDR3 comprises 14 residues. In nucleotides, the CDR3 is TGTGCCACCGGGGGGCAGTTGCCCTACTATGGCTACACCTTC. The encoded protein is CATGGQLPYYGYTF.

The CDR3 DNA sequence: TGTGCCAGCAGCCATTCCACCGGGACTAGCGCCGAGCAGTACTTC. This encodes CASSHSTGTSAEQYF. This rearrangement joins TRBV4-2 to TRBJ2-7, with 10 positions matching TRBD2. The CDR3 is 15 residues long. Trimming at V came to 3 bases and at J to 6 bases, leaving 8 bases not matched to a gene. Germline V CDR1 and CDR2: LGHNA, YNFKEQ.

V and J are TRBV4-3 and TRBJ2-3; 8 positions match TRBD2. In germline, CDR1 is LGHNA, CDR2 YSLEER. The CDR3 loop spans 17 amino acids. With 4 bases clipped from V and 3 bases from J, the junction kept 12 bases outside the gene matches. The chain's CDR3 is CASSPLGSIAGTDTQYF. Written as DNA, the CDR3 is TGCGCCAGCAGCCCCCTGGGGTCGATAGCGGGAACAGATACGCAGTATTTT.

The V gene is TRBV9, the J gene TRBJ1-6; TRBD1 might be the D (5 bases). The CDR3 is made up of 16 amino acids. Germline V CDR1 and CDR2: SGDLS, YYNGEE. V dropped 4 bases and J dropped 8 bases, with 19 bases sitting between them. The CDR3 is CASSPRDRPGYSPLHF. In DNA form, the CDR3 reads TGTGCCAGCAGCCCGCGGGACCGCCCTGGATATTCACCCCTCCACTTT.

The chain has TRBV7-3 and TRBJ2-1; 11 positions agree with TRBD1. CDR3 length equals 16 residues. In germline, CDR1 is SGHTA, CDR2 FQGTGA. V was clipped by 5 bases and J by 7 bases; unmatched bases: 10. DNA of the CDR3: TGTGCCAGCAGCCCTCCGGGAGGACAGGGGGCGAATGAGCAGTTCTTC. This gives the protein CASSPPGGQGANEQFF. Looking up the rest from reference TRBV7-3 and TRBJ2-1 gives the full variable domain: GAGVSQTPSNKVTEKGKYVELRCDPISGHTALYWYRQSLGQGPEFLIYFQGTGAADDSGLPNDRFFAVRPEGSVSTLKIQRTERGDSAVYLCASSPPGGQGANEQFFGPGTRLTVL.

This chain joins TRBV7-9 and TRBJ1-1; D unresolved. The ends were cut back, 5 bases at V and 1 base at J, with 11 bases in the middle. The CDR3 covers 14 residues. Germline lookup yields CDR1 SEHNR and CDR2 FQNEAQ (reference sequence). Written as DNA, the CDR3 is TGTGCCAGCAGCCATCCTACGGGGAACACTGAAGCTTTCTTT. This gives the protein CASSHPTGNTEAFF.

The genes are TRBV29-1 and TRBJ1-2; no reliable D call. Germline V lookup: CDR1 SQVTM, CDR2 ANQGSEA. The CDR3 contains 13 residues. Trimming left V 7 bases short and J 10 bases short, with 22 bases between. The CDR3 protein is CSGGLKDPRTYTF. CDR3 nucleotide sequence: TGCAGCGGCGGGTTAAAGGACCCTCGGACCTACACCTTC.

This sequence joins TRBV14 and TRBJ1-4; 7 bases map to TRBD1. Trimming cost V 2 bases and J 2 bases; bases outside gene matches: 2. Germline loops: CDR1 SGHDN, CDR2 FVKESK. This CDR3 is built from 15 residues. The CDR3 coding sequence is TGTGCCAGCAGCCAACAACAGGGGACTAATGAAAAACTGTTTTTT. This sequence encodes CASSQQQGTNEKLFF.

This clone has a single count. V gene TRBV7-2 combines with J gene TRBJ2-7; 7 bases are shared with TRBD1. The germline V gene encodes CDR1 SGHTA and CDR2 FQGNSA. This CDR3 spans 16 amino acids. Trimming removed 0 bases from V and 0 bases from J; junction bases left unmatched: 5. The CDR3 DNA reads as TGTGCCAGCAGCTTAGCGGGACAGCCCGCCTCCTACGAGCAGTACTTC. This sequence encodes CASSLAGQPASYEQYF.

The chain joins TRBV19 to TRBJ2-3; 8 nucleotides agree with TRBD1. CDR3 length: 15 residues. Germline V gene sequence: CDR1 LNHDA, CDR2 SQIVND (reference sequence). V dropped 9 bases and J dropped 1; count of bases not matched to a gene: 9. CDR3 amino acids: CARRIPGQGTDTQYF. The CDR3 DNA reads as TGTGCCAGGAGAATACCGGGACAGGGCACAGATACGCAGTATTTT.

V is TRBV7-2 and J is TRBJ2-2; no reliable D call. From germline, CDR1 is SGHTA and CDR2 FQGNSA. The V gene lost 4 bases and the J gene lost 1 base, with 7 bases spanning the gap. This CDR3 comprises 14 residues. CDR3 loop: CASSSPLNTGELFF. The CDR3 nucleotides are TGTGCCAGCAGCTCCCCGTTGAACACCGGGGAGCTGTTTTTT.

This clone was observed once. The chain joins TRBV2 to TRBJ2-3, with 12 bases fitting TRBD2. Germline V gene data show CDR1 as SNHLY and CDR2 as FYNNEI. The CDR3 contains 20 residues. Trimming at V came to 3 bases and at J to 5 bases, leaving 18 bases not matched to a gene. CDR3 coding DNA: TGTGCCAGCAGTGAGTACGGGATCACTAGCGGGAGGTCAGTCGGAGATACGCAGTATTTT. Protein sequence: CASSEYGITSGRSVGDTQYF.

As DNA, the CDR3 is TGTGCCAGCAGTTTAACAGCGGGAGCCTTTCAGAGCGGCCAGTTCTTC. Protein sequence: CASSLTAGAFQSGQFF. The V and J genes are TRBV27 and TRBJ2-1, with TRBD2 identical over 8 bases. Germline trimming cut 2 bases from V and 13 bases from J; bases unmatched to any gene: 16. The CDR3 is 16 residues long. Germline V gives CDR1 MNHEY, CDR2 SMNVEV (reference sequence).

This chain uses TRBV19 with TRBJ1-2; 7 nucleotides match TRBD1. The CDR3 extends over 12 amino acids. V was pared by 5 bases and J by 7 bases, with 4 bases of the junction left unmatched. The germline V gene has CDR1 LNHDA and CDR2 SQIVND (reference sequence). The CDR3 coding sequence is TGTGCCAGTAGTGTCAGGGACAGTGGCTACACCTTC. It encodes CASSVRDSGYTF.

The chain carries TRBV7-3 and TRBJ1-1, with 7 bases aligning to TRBD1. The CDR3 is 15 residues long. Germline-derived CDR1 and CDR2 are SGHTA and FQGTGA. The junction had 5 bases not matched to a gene; V was cut back by 0 bases and J by 4 bases. CDR3 coding DNA: TGTGCCAGCAGCTTAACCCACAGGGGTACCACTGAAGCTTTCTTT. Protein sequence: CASSLTHRGTTEAFF.

CDR3 sequence (DNA): TGTGCCAGCAGCTTACTAAGGACTAGCGGGACTCTCGAGCAGTACTTC. It translates to CASSLLRTSGTLEQYF. This chain joins TRBV7-9 and TRBJ2-7; 12 bases are a match to TRBD2. The CDR3 is 16 residues long. Germline lookup yields CDR1 SEHNR and CDR2 FQNEAQ (reference sequence). V lost 2 bases to trimming and J lost 6 bases; unmatched junction nucleotides: 8.

V and J are TRBV18 and TRBJ2-4; 7 bases match TRBD2. V was clipped by 3 bases and J by 0 bases; unmatched bases: 8. The germline V gene has CDR1 KGHSH and CDR2 LQKENI. The CDR3 length is 17 residues. DNA for the CDR3: TGTGCCAGCTCACCTCTGACTAGCACACTAGCCAAAAACATTCAGTACTTC. Its protein product is CASSPLTSTLAKNIQYF.

The V gene is TRBV19, the J gene TRBJ1-1; TRBD1 matches at 8 bases. V trimming: 2 bases; J trimming: 4 bases; junction bases outside the gene matches: 6. The CDR3 sequence is 15 residues long. The germline V gene encodes CDR1 LNHDA and CDR2 SQIVND (reference sequence). The CDR3 region is CASSIIRGRGTEAFF. The DNA of the CDR3 is TGTGCCAGTAGTATAATCAGGGGGCGAGGCACTGAAGCTTTCTTT.

The gene calls are TRBV5-1 and TRBJ1-5; D not certain. The germline gives CDR1 SGHRS, CDR2 YFSETQ. V lost 0 bases and J lost 7, with 11 bases in between. The CDR3 loop spans 14 amino acids. CDR3 region: CASSLGAGWQPQHF. CDR3 sequence (DNA): TGCGCCAGCAGCTTGGGGGCCGGATGGCAGCCCCAGCATTTT. The full variable domain, completed using reference TRBV5-1 and TRBJ1-5, is KAGVTQTPRYLIKTRGQQVTLSCSPISGHRSVSWYQQTPGQGLQFLFEYFSETQRNKGNFPGRFSGRQFSNSRSEMNVSTLELGDSALYLCASSLGAGWQPQHFGDGTRLSIL.

The J gene is TRBJ1-3, the V gene TRBV28; D may be TRBD1 (5 bases). This CDR3 is built from 15 residues. Trimming took off 6 bases at V and 1 base at J, with 13 bases between the two ends. From germline, CDR1 is MDHEN and CDR2 SYDVKM. The CDR3 sequence is CASSPPGGSGNTIYF. DNA for the CDR3: TGTGCCAGCAGCCCGCCGGGGGGGTCTGGAAACACCATATATTTT.